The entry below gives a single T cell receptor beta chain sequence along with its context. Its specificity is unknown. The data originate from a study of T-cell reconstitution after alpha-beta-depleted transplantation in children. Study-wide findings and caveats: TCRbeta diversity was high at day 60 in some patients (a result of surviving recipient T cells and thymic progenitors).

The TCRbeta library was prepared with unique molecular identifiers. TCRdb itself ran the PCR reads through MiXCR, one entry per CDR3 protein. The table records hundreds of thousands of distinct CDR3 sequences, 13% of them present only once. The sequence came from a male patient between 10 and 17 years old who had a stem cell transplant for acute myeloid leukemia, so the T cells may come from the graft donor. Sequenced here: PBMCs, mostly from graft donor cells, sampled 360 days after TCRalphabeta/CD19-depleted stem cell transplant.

The CDR3 DNA follows: TGTGCCAGCAGAAAAATAAGGGGGCTAGCGGGAGGCGTAAACGTCCTGACTTTC. Amino acid sequence: CASRKIRGLAGGVNVLTF. The rearrangement uses TRBV12-3 or TRBV12-4 and TRBJ2-6; 11 positions match TRBD2. The CDR3 loop spans 18 amino acids. V trimming: 6 bases; J trimming: 10 bases; junction bases outside the gene matches: 17.